Sequencing of this T cell receptor beta chain was carried out in a study of monozygotic twins with inflammatory bowel disease. TCRdb re-called the 5' RACE reads and gives one entry per CDR3 protein, without DNA. The sample data list some 200,000 distinct CDR3 sequences. Germline lookup yields CDR1 SGHRS and CDR2 YFSETQ. This CDR3 is 14 amino acids long. The rearrangement links TRBV5-1 to TRBJ2-5; as DNA is missing, the TRBD2 call by TCRdb cannot be tested. The specimen was blood. This clonotype was sampled from a human donor with ulcerative colitis or Crohn's disease, or a healthy co-twin of an affected twin (not recorded which). CDR3 in amino acids: CASSLASGQETQYF.